This is a list of T cell receptor beta chains from one sample in a study of cytomegalovirus exposure and HLA in healthy donors. Sequencing was performed with immunoSEQ multiplex PCR; in TCRdb, only in-frame clones are kept and a portion is missing. This table holds approximately 90,000 clones, around 75% found once. The specimen was PBMCs. These receptors all come from a man aged 40-55 years in good health and CMV-seronegative. CDR3s include the opening cysteine and the closing phenylalanine or tryptophan. The D gene is left open where the match is weak. Size values are once, few and many counts, or a class for expanded clones, and some rows have none.

TRBV2	.	TRBJ2-2	.	TGTGCCAGCAGTATATACTCGAACACCGGGGAGCTGTTTTTT	CASSIYSNTGELFF
TRBV6-5	.	TRBJ2-7	TRBD1	TGTGCCAGCAGCAGACGGGACAGCTCCTACGAGCAGTACTTC	CASSRRDSSYEQYF
TRBV28	.	TRBJ1-2	TRBD1	TGTGCCAGCAGCCGCGGACAGGGGGCGCGTGGCTACACCTTC	CASSRGQGARGYTF
TRBV4-3	medium-sized	TRBJ2-6	.	TGCGCCAGCAGCCAAGACAGGGGCTCTGGGGCCAACGTCCTGACTTTC	CASSQDRGSGANVLTF
TRBV30	.	TRBJ1-2	.	TGTGCCTGGAATTGGGACACCTCTACTAACTATGGCTACACCTTC	CAWNWDTSTNYGYTF
TRBV2	.	TRBJ2-2	TRBD1	TGTGCCAGCAGTGTGGACAGGTATAGCTCGAACACCGGGGAACTGTTTTTT	CASSVDRYSSNTGELFF
TRBV4-3	.	TRBJ2-1	.	TGCGCCAGCAGCCAAGAACCGATCAGGGCCACAACCTACAATGAGCAGTTCTTC	CASSQEPIRATTYNEQFF
TRBV2	.	TRBJ2-7	.	TGTGCCAGCAGTGAATCGCGGGACTACGAGCAGTACTTC	CASSESRDYEQYF
TRBV9	.	TRBJ2-3	TRBD2	TGTGCCAGCAGCACTAGCGGGGGCACAGATACGCAGTATTTT	CASSTSGGTDTQYF
TRBV5-1	.	TRBJ2-7	.	TGCGCCAGCAGCTTGGGAGGGAGCTCCTACGAGCAGTACTTC	CASSLGGSSYEQYF
TRBV10-3	once	TRBJ2-1	TRBD2	TGTGCCATCATGAGGGCGGGGGGGCCCATGAGGTACAATGAGCAGTTCTTC	CAIMRAGGPMRYNEQFF